This passage covers 8 T cell receptor beta chains from one sample sequenced in a study of blood T cell repertoires in COVID-19. TCRdb keeps only in-frame clones here, not all; method: immunoSEQ multiplex PCR. The table lists tens of thousands of clones, under 90% of them singletons, with about 3% in the top ten. Sequencing was done on a sample of peripheral blood. These receptors originate from a man aged 50-59 years with acute or convalescent COVID-19.

The chain recombines TRBV19 with TRBJ1-6, with 7 positions matching TRBD1. Looked up from germline, CDR1 is LNHDA and CDR2 is SQIVND (reference sequence). J was trimmed by 5 bases and V by 6 bases; bases with no gene match: 4. The CDR3 sequence is 14 residues long. The CDR3 spells CASRAGTDNSPLHF. As DNA, the CDR3 is TGTGCCAGTAGGGCCGGGACAGATAATTCACCCCTCCACTTT.

The rearrangement uses TRBV7-9 and TRBJ2-6; TRBD1 agrees at 7 bases. V was pared by 1 base and J by 1 base, with 10 bases of the junction left unmatched. The CDR3 covers 19 residues. CDR1 SEHNR and CDR2 FQNEAQ come from the germline V gene (reference sequence). CDR3 sequence (DNA): TGTGCCAGCAGCTTAGGACTCCACAGGGGCTCGTCTGGGGCCAACGTCCTGACTTTC. The encoded protein is CASSLGLHRGSSGANVLTF.

The chain employs TRBV21-1 and TRBJ2-7; the table's D call TRBD1 went unverified against the DNA. TRBV21-1 is described as a pseudogene. The CDR3 totals 15 residues. The DNA for the CDR3 is TGTGCCAGCAGCAAAGAGAAAGACAGGGCCCACGAGCAGTACTTC. This codes for CASSKEKDRAHEQYF.

The CDR3 is CASTPPSGISTDTQYF. The CDR3 nucleotides are TGTGCCAGCACACCACCTAGCGGGATTAGCACAGATACGCAGTATTTT. V usage is TRBV7-9 and J usage is TRBJ2-3, with 9 bases identical to TRBD2. The length of the CDR3 is 16 residues. Germline assignment: CDR1 SEHNR and CDR2 FQNEAQ (reference sequence). Trimming at V came to 7 bases and at J to 0 bases, leaving 8 bases not matched to a gene.

The chain joins TRBV7-9 to TRBJ1-3; no reliable D call. Per the germline V gene, CDR1 is SEHNR and CDR2 is FQNEAQ (reference sequence). This CDR3 is built from 15 residues. The V gene lost 6 bases and the J gene lost 0 bases, with 12 bases spanning the gap. This CDR3 reads CASSFRSFSGNTIYF. CDR3 nucleotides: TGTGCCAGCAGTTTTAGATCCTTCTCTGGAAACACCATATATTTT.

This clone occurred once. The rearrangement links TRBV6-5 to TRBJ2-1; D perhaps matches TRBD2 (7 bases). CDR3 length: 14 amino acids. Germline V gives CDR1 MNHEY, CDR2 SVGAGI. Trimming shortened V by 6 bases and J by 6 bases, and 15 bases separated the two germline ends. The CDR3: CASSYREGSNEQFF. DNA of the CDR3: TGTGCCAGCAGCTACAGGGAGGGTAGCAATGAGCAGTTCTTC.

The CDR3 nucleotides are TGTGCCACCCAGGAGTTCCACGGGACTAGTAATGAGCAGTACTTC. It translates to CATQEFHGTSNEQYF. The chain recombines TRBV6-5 with TRBJ2-7; 8 nucleotides align to TRBD2. Germline values: CDR1 MNHEY, CDR2 SVGAGI. This CDR3 spans 15 amino acids. V shed 10 bases, J shed 7 bases, and the junction held 18 bases outside the gene matches.

The chain combines TRBV7-9 with TRBJ1-1, with D maybe TRBD1 (5 bases). Germline V lookup: CDR1 SEHNR, CDR2 FQNEAQ (reference sequence). V lost 4 bases, J lost 10 bases, and 13 bases lay in between. The CDR3 extends over 12 amino acids. Here the CDR3 reads CASSSETVTAFF. For the CDR3, the DNA is TGTGCCAGCAGCTCGGAGACAGTCACAGCTTTCTTT.